A single sample gave rise to the 30 T cell receptor beta chains below, sequenced in a study of cytomegalovirus exposure and HLA in healthy donors (TCRdb year 2017). The library was generated by the immunoSEQ multiplex PCR assay. A mixture of 60 forward primers for TCR Vbeta segments and 13 reverse primers for TCR Jbeta segments was used in the multiplex PCR. TCRdb took over this immuneACCESS table, retaining in-frame rearrangements with V and J assigned. Such tables are incomplete; in checked studies, under half of the missing clones stem from an unresolved V gene, and the remainder is unexplained. This sample comprises about 140,000 clones, approximately 80% of them detected only once. Under 10% of the sample comes from the top ten. Sequencing input: PBMCs. The receptors here all came from a woman aged 60 to 75 in good health and CMV-seropositive.

The chain has TRBV5-6 and TRBJ2-2; 7 bases align to TRBD2. V shed 4 bases and J 0 bases; nucleotides not matched to a gene: 6. This CDR3 comprises 16 residues. Germline lookup yields CDR1 SGHDT and CDR2 YYEEEE. The CDR3 DNA reads TGTGCCAGCAGCCTGGGGACTAAACCGAACACCGGGGAGCTGTTTTTT. Protein product: CASSLGTKPNTGELFF.

V usage is TRBV7-9 and J usage is TRBJ1-1; D not resolved. CDR3 length equals 16 residues. The V gene lost 1 base and the J gene lost 0 bases, with 12 bases spanning the gap. Germline V lookup: CDR1 SEHNR, CDR2 FQNEAQ (reference sequence). The CDR3 reads CASSLGDRSVNTEAFF. The CDR3 DNA sequence: TGTGCCAGCAGCTTAGGCGACCGCAGCGTGAACACTGAAGCTTTCTTT.

V usage is TRBV4-3 and J usage is TRBJ1-1; D ambiguous. The CDR3 totals 13 residues. V was trimmed by 1 base and J by 5 bases, leaving 8 bases between them. Looked up from germline, CDR1 is LGHNA and CDR2 is YSLEER. The chain's CDR3 is CASSQVRGTEAFF. The DNA of the CDR3 is TGCGCCAGCAGCCAAGTTAGAGGGACTGAAGCTTTCTTT.

The CDR3 sequence: CASRYRDRLYEQYF. Written as DNA, the CDR3 is TGTGCCAGCAGGTACCGGGACAGGCTTTACGAGCAGTACTTC. The V call is TRBV28, the J call TRBJ2-7, with 8 bases aligning to TRBD1. Germline assignment: CDR1 MDHEN and CDR2 SYDVKM. The trim removed 6 bases at V and 4 bases at J, leaving 8 bases unmatched. There are 14 residues in the CDR3. The variable domain in full, with the rest retrieved from reference TRBV28 and TRBJ2-7, is DVKVTQSSRYLVKRTGEKVFLECVQDMDHENMFWYRQDPGLGLRLIYFSYDVKMKEKGDIPEGYSVSREKKERFSLILESASTNQTSMYLCASRYRDRLYEQYFGPGTRLTVT.

Only one count was recorded for this clone. The V and J genes are TRBV7-8 and TRBJ2-3, with D possibly TRBD1 on 5 matching bases. V dropped 5 bases and J dropped 4 bases, with 13 bases sitting between them. CDR1 and CDR2 from the germline V gene are SGHVS and FQNEAQ. The CDR3 sequence is 14 residues long. DNA for the CDR3: TGTGCCAGCAGCCACGGTCTAGGGGCAGATACGCAGTATTTT. Encoded protein: CASSHGLGADTQYF.

The chain is built from TRBV28 and TRBJ1-4; 8 positions match TRBD1. Germline V gives CDR1 MDHEN, CDR2 SYDVKM. This CDR3 has 14 amino acids. J gave up 2 bases and V 5 bases, and 1 base lay outside the gene matches. The CDR3 DNA reads as TGTGCCAGCAGTCGGACAGGGACTAATGAAAAACTGTTTTTT. Residues: CASSRTGTNEKLFF.

The V and J genes are TRBV11-2 and TRBJ2-7, with unresolved D. The CDR3 is 15 amino acids. Germline values: CDR1 SGHAT, CDR2 FQNNGV. Trimming removed 6 bases at V and 2 bases at J, with 17 bases between. In nucleotides, the CDR3 is TGTGCCAGCAGTACCATGGTTGAGATCGCCTACGAGCAGTACTTC. As protein: CASSTMVEIAYEQYF.

This clone was found a few times. The V call is TRBV18, the J call TRBJ2-7; 9 bases are a match to TRBD1. There are 14 residues in the CDR3. V gave up 3 bases and J gave up 5 bases; unmatched junction bases: 5. The germline V gene encodes CDR1 KGHSH and CDR2 LQKENI. The CDR3 region has the DNA TGTGCCAGCTCACCCACAGGGGGCAGAAACGAGCAGTACTTC. It codes for CASSPTGGRNEQYF.

This chain links TRBV30 with TRBJ2-5; the D gene is possibly TRBD2 (5 bases). The J call could be wrong; TRBJ2-7 is a better fit for the DNA end. This CDR3 has 14 residues. Germline CDR1 is GTSNPN and CDR2 is SVGIG (reference sequence). Written as DNA, the CDR3 is TGTGCCTGGTCAACCGGGAACCCTCCCCTCGAGCAGTACTTC. Translating gives CAWSTGNPPLEQYF.

As concerns this clone: Relative to the germline gene, one junction end is altered; a read error may explain this. The chain recombines TRBV15 with TRBJ2-4, with TRBD2 matching over 11 bases. CDR1 is LNHNV, CDR2 YYDKDF, per germline (reference sequence). The CDR3 is 16 residues long. The DNA of the CDR3 is TGTGCCACCAGTTTAGCGGGAGGGCCTTTAATAAACGTTCAGTACTTT. This sequence encodes CATSLAGGPLINVQYF.

This chain uses TRBV29-1 with TRBJ2-1; 13 bases are a match to TRBD2. Trimming at V came to 3 bases and at J to 2 bases, leaving 7 bases not matched to a gene. Germline lookup yields CDR1 SQVTM and CDR2 ANQGSEA. The CDR3 has 17 residues. This CDR3 reads CSVEGTSGAVAYNEQFF. Here the CDR3 DNA reads TGCAGCGTTGAGGGGACTAGCGGGGCAGTGGCCTACAATGAGCAGTTCTTC.

The gene calls are TRBV2 and TRBJ2-7; 7 positions match TRBD1. J gave up 1 base and V 7 bases, and 7 bases lay outside the gene matches. Germline V gene sequence: CDR1 SNHLY, CDR2 FYNNEI. This CDR3 contains 14 residues. Here the CDR3 DNA reads TGTGCCAGCAACCGGGACAGTTTGTCCTACGAGCAGTACTTC. Protein: CASNRDSLSYEQYF. The variable domain in full, completed from reference TRBV2 and TRBJ2-7, reads EPEVTQTPSHQVTQMGQEVILRCVPISNHLYFYWYRQILGQKVEFLVSFYNNEISEKSEIFDDQFSVERPDGSNFTLKIRSTKLEDSAMYFCASNRDSLSYEQYFGPGTRLTVT.

This clone occurred a few times. The CDR3 nucleotides read TGTGCCAGCAGCTTCCCCAGGGGGTCTGGGGCCAACGTCCTGACTTTC. Translating it yields CASSFPRGSGANVLTF. The genes are TRBV11-3 and TRBJ2-6, with 7 bases matching TRBD1. CDR3 size: 16 residues. CDR1 SGHNT and CDR2 YENEEA come from the germline V gene. V gave up 3 bases and J gave up 1 base; unmatched junction bases: 3.

The rearrangement joins TRBV7-8 to TRBJ2-7, with 7 nucleotides matching TRBD1. V lost 5 bases to trimming and J lost 2 bases; unmatched junction nucleotides: 9. CDR3 length: 15 amino acids. Germline lookup yields CDR1 SGHVS and CDR2 FQNEAQ. The CDR3 is CASSSRGGVTYEQYF. The CDR3 region has the DNA TGTGCCAGCAGCAGCCGAGGGGGCGTCACCTACGAGCAGTACTTC.

The gene calls are TRBV5-4 and TRBJ2-7, with 13 bases matching TRBD2. The CDR3 is 15 residues long. Germline V gives CDR1 SGHNT, CDR2 YYREEE (reference sequence). The J segment lost 2 bases and the V segment lost 4 bases, leaving 3 bases of the junction unmatched. The CDR3 DNA is TGTGCCAGCAGCAAAGGGACTAGCGGGGCCTACGAGCAGTACTTC. Its protein product is CASSKGTSGAYEQYF.

The V call is TRBV10-3, the J call TRBJ2-3; 9 nucleotides line up with TRBD2. The CDR3 has 16 amino acids. J was trimmed by 5 bases and V by 2 bases; bases with no gene match: 8. Germline assignment: CDR1 ENHRY and CDR2 SYGVKD. The DNA of the CDR3 is TGTGCCATCAGTGAGATTAGCGGGAGTCTCGGAGATACGCAGTATTTT. It codes for CAISEISGSLGDTQYF.

V is TRBV9 and J is TRBJ1-1, with D tentatively TRBD1 (5 bases). CDR3 length equals 16 residues. Germline V lookup: CDR1 SGDLS, CDR2 YYNGEE. Deletions cut 0 bases from V and 2 bases from J, with 14 bases between. CDR3 sequence: CASSVGGVRDNTEAFF. The DNA of the CDR3 is TGTGCCAGCAGCGTAGGGGGTGTGCGGGACAACACTGAAGCTTTCTTT.

This rearrangement joins TRBV4-3 to TRBJ2-7; D unresolved. The ends were cut back, 0 bases at V and 0 bases at J, with 9 bases in the middle. This CDR3 comprises 15 residues. Germline-derived CDR1 and CDR2 are LGHNA and YSLEER. In DNA, the CDR3 is TGCGCCAGCAGCCAAGATTTTGCGGCCTCCTACGAGCAGTACTTC. Its protein is CASSQDFAASYEQYF.

This chain uses TRBV19 with TRBJ2-4, with D perhaps matching TRBD2 (5 bases). CDR3 length equals 16 residues. CDR1 is LNHDA and CDR2 is SQIVND in the germline V gene (reference sequence). Deletions cut 0 bases from V and 0 bases from J, with 9 bases between. The CDR3 spells CASSIDRGLAKNIQYF. In nucleotides, the CDR3 is TGTGCCAGTAGTATAGATCGTGGACTAGCCAAAAACATTCAGTACTTC. The whole variable domain, remainder taken from reference TRBV19 and TRBJ2-4, is DGGITQSPKYLFRKEGQNVTLSCEQNLNHDAMYWYRQDPGQGLRLIYYSQIVNDFQKGDIAEGYSVSREKKESFPLTVTSAQKNPTAFYLCASSIDRGLAKNIQYFGAGTRLSVL.

The CDR3 region has the DNA TGTGCCAGCGGTTTCAGGGGCACAGATACGCAGTATTTT. Translated: CASGFRGTDTQYF. The V call is TRBV6-1, the J call TRBJ2-3, with D maybe TRBD1 (5 bases). The CDR3 contains 13 residues. The germline CDR1 and CDR2 sequences are MNHNS and SASEGT. V was clipped by 8 bases and J by 1 base, with 10 bases between them.

This chain joins TRBV11-1 and TRBJ2-7, with a possible D match to TRBD2 (5 bases). Germline V gives CDR1 SGHAT, CDR2 FQDESV (reference sequence). Trimming removed 5 bases at V and 3 bases at J, with 8 bases between. The CDR3 is 12 amino acids. CDR3 bases: TGTGCCAGCAGCCCCCGGGGCTACGAGCAGTACTTC. Translation: CASSPRGYEQYF.

The CDR3 DNA reads as TGCGCCAGCAGCCAAGACAGGGTTGAGAGCGGGATAGGCAATGAGCAGTTCTTC. Translated, it gives CASSQDRVESGIGNEQFF. The V gene is TRBV4-1, the J gene TRBJ2-1, with 7 bases aligning to TRBD2. Germline trimming cut 0 bases from V and 6 bases from J; bases unmatched to any gene: 14. CDR3 length equals 18 residues. Germline CDR1 MGHRA, CDR2 YSYEKL.

The chain employs TRBV7-8 and TRBJ2-1; 11 bases agree with TRBD2. CDR1 is SGHVS, CDR2 FQNEAQ, per germline. The V gene end was trimmed by 0 bases and the J gene end by 5 bases; junction bases not matched to a gene: 3. This CDR3 region has 16 residues. The DNA of the CDR3 is TGTGCCAGCAGCTTAGCGCTAGCGGGAGGCAACAATGAGCAGTTCTTC. It encodes CASSLALAGGNNEQFF.

The V and J genes are TRBV15 and TRBJ2-7; TRBD1 agrees at 7 bases. The CDR3 loop spans 12 amino acids. CDR1 is LNHNV, CDR2 YYDKDF, per germline (reference sequence). J was trimmed by 3 bases and V by 8 bases; bases with no gene match: 4. The CDR3, as DNA: TGTGCCACCGGGACAGAAGACTACGAGCAGTACTTC. It yields the protein CATGTEDYEQYF.

The chain recombines TRBV4-2 with TRBJ2-1; 11 positions match TRBD2. The ends lost 4 bases at V and 8 bases at J; junction bases unmatched: 7. The CDR3 consists of 15 residues. CDR1 and CDR2 from the germline V gene are LGHNA and YNFKEQ. The CDR3 reads CASSPTSGSLYEQFF. The CDR3 bases are TGTGCCAGCAGCCCAACTAGCGGGAGTTTGTATGAGCAGTTCTTC.

The chain couples TRBV7-3 to TRBJ2-3; 7 bases are shared with TRBD2. V dropped 4 bases and J dropped 3; count of bases not matched to a gene: 13. The CDR3 is 17 amino acids. CDR1 and CDR2 (germline): SGHTA, FQGTGA. The chain's CDR3 is CASSSGGWSSGTDTQYF. For the CDR3, the DNA is TGTGCCAGCAGCTCGGGGGGTTGGAGCTCGGGGACAGATACGCAGTATTTT.

The CDR3 loop reads CASSEGGEAFF. The CDR3 DNA sequence: TGCGCCAGCAGTGAGGGAGGAGAGGCTTTCTTT. The chain links TRBV10-2 to TRBJ1-1, with D unresolved. The ends were cut back, 2 bases at V and 11 bases at J, with 9 bases in the middle. The length of the CDR3 is 11 residues. Per germline, CDR1 WSHSY and CDR2 SAAADI.

The V gene is TRBV5-1, the J gene TRBJ2-1; 10 bases are shared with TRBD2. This CDR3 is built from 16 residues. Germline V gives CDR1 SGHRS, CDR2 YFSETQ. J gave up 0 bases and V 4 bases, and 4 bases lay outside the gene matches. Here the CDR3 DNA reads TGCGCCAGCAGCCCCGCTAGCGGGAGCTCCTACAATGAGCAGTTCTTC. It is translated as CASSPASGSSYNEQFF.

CDR3 DNA sequence: TGTGCCAGCAGCTTCCCTTTATTGGAGCAGTACTTC. This codes for CASSFPLLEQYF. The chain has TRBV7-2 and TRBJ2-7; D is unresolved. The CDR3 totals 12 residues. Trimming shortened V by 3 bases and J by 7 bases, and 10 bases separated the two germline ends. Germline CDR1 is SGHTA and CDR2 is FQGNSA.

The chain has TRBV28 and TRBJ2-1; 9 nucleotides line up with TRBD2. This CDR3 has 17 residues. The trim removed 3 bases at V and 4 bases at J, leaving 10 bases unmatched. Germline V gives CDR1 MDHEN, CDR2 SYDVKM. CDR3 sequence: CASSFRQREEPYNEQFF. The CDR3 DNA sequence: TGTGCCAGCAGTTTCCGGCAGCGGGAGGAACCGTACAATGAGCAGTTCTTC. Full variable domain (missing parts from reference TRBV28 and TRBJ2-1): DVKVTQSSRYLVKRTGEKVFLECVQDMDHENMFWYRQDPGLGLRLIYFSYDVKMKEKGDIPEGYSVSREKKERFSLILESASTNQTSMYLCASSFRQREEPYNEQFFGPGTRLTVL.